This T cell receptor beta chain was recorded in a study of T cell clonality in common variable immunodeficiency. The germline V and J ends were trimmed by 2 bases and 4 bases, with 11 bases remaining between them. The CDR3 sequence is 14 residues long. Germline values: CDR1 SGHTA, CDR2 FQGTGA. This clone showed up many times. Its antigen is currently unknown. Coverage ceases 3 residues before the CDR3 finishes, and the germline J gene fills in the end. Findings and caveats of the study: In common variable immunodeficiency, TCR beta chains reportedly carried fewer deletions and N-nucleotide insertions. Patient heterogeneity in the CVID cohort limited correlations between repertoire features and clinical complications. TCRbeta clonality was increased in CVID versus healthy controls.

For at least one year, all CVID subjects received replacement immunoglobulin. CVID subjects were neither ill nor on immunomodulatory or immunosuppressive medication at sampling. Sequencing used immunoSEQ multiplex PCR; TCRdb keeps in-frame clones, though not all of them. This sample includes fewer than 30,000 clones with no singletons; its ten biggest clones take up 29%. The sequencing input was peripheral blood mononuclear cells. J is TRBJ1-1 and V is TRBV7-3; no clear D gene. This clonotype originated in a human donor with common variable immunodeficiency. The sequenced CDR3 bases are TGTGCCAGCAGCTTAGGGCGGGAAGGCACTGAA. Translating it yields CASSLGREGTE. The complete CDR3 sequence is CASSLGREGTEAFF.